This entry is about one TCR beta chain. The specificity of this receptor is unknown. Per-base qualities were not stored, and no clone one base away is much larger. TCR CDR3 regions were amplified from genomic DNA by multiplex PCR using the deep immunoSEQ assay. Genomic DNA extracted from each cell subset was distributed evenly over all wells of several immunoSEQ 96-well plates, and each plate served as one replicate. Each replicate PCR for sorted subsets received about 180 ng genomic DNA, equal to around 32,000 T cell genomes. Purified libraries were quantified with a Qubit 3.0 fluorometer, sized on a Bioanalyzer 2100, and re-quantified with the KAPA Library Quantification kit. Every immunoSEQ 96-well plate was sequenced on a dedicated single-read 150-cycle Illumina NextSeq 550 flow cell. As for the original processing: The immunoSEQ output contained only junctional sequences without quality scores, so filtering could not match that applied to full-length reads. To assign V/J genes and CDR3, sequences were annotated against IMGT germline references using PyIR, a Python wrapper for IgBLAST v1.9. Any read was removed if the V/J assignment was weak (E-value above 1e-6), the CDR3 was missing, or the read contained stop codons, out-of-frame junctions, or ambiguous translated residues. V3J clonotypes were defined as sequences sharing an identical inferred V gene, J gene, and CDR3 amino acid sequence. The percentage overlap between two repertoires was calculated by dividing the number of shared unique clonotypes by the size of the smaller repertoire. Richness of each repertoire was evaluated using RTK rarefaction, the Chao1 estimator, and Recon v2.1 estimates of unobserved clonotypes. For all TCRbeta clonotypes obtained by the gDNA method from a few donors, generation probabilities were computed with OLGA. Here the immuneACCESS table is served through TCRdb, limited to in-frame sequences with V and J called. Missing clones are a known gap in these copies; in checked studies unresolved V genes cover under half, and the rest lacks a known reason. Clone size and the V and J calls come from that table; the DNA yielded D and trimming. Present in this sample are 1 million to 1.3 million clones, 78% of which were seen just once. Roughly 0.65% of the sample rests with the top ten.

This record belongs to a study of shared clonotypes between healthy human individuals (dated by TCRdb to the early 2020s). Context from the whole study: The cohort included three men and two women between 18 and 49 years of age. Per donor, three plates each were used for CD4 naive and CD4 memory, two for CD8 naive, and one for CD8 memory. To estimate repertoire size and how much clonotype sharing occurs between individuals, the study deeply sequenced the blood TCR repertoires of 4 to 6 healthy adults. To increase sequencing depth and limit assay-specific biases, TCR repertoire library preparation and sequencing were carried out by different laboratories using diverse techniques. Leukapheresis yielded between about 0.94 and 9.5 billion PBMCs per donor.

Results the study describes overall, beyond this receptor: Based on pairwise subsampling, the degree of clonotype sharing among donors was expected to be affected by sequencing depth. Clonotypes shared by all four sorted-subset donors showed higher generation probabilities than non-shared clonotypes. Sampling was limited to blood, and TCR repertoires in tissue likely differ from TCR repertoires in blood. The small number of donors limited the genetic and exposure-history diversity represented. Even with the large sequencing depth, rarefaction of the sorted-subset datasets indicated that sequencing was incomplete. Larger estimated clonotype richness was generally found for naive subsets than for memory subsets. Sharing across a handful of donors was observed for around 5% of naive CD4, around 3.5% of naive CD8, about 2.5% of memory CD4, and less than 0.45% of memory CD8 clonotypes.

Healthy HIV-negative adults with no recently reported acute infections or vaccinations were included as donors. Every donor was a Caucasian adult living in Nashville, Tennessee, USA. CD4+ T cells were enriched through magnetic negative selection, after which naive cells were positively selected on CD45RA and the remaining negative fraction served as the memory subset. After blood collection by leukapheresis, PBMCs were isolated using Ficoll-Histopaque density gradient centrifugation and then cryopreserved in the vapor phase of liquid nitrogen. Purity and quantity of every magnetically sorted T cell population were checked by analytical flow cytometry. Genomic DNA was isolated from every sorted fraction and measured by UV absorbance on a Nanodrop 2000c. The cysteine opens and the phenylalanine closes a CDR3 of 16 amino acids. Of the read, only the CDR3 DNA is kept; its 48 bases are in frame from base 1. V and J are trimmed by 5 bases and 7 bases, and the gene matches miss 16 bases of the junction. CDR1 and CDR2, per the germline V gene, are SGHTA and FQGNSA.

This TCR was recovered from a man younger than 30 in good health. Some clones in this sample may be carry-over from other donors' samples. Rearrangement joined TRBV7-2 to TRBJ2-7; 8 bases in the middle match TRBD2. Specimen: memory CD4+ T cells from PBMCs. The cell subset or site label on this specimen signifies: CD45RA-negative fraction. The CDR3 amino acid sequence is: CASSPPMAGGVREQYF. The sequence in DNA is TGTGCCAGCAGCCCCCCCATGGCGGGAGGAGTGCGGGAGCAGTACTTC.